This T cell receptor (beta chain) was recovered during a study of blood T cells in healthy people across ages. Study-level background: Template-switching capture recovered about one barcoded beta molecule per two T cells. Findings of the study overall: Higher diversity and more naive CD4+ cells were features of long-lived donors, compared to aged donors. Roughly linear age-related decline in beta diversity appeared, significant by age around 42.

In the case of this clonotype: Its target is not known.

PBMCs numbering at least 6 million were isolated per sample. Sample-barcoded 5' priming and a J-beta primer mix drove a second PCR of roughly 7 to 11 cycles. TCRdb passed the 5' RACE reads through MiXCR, listing each CDR3 protein once. The top ten hold over 20% of the sample, which has about a million distinct CDR3 sequences, approximately 50% seen once. Sequencing was carried out using blood. This sequence was found in a woman aged 60-75 years in good health.

The CDR3: CASSPPGPTASSYNEQFF. The CDR3, as DNA: TGTGCCAGCTCACCACCGGGCCCGACAGCGAGCTCCTACAATGAGCAGTTCTTC. The V gene is TRBV18, the J gene TRBJ2-1, with a weak D call TRBD1 (5 bases). This CDR3 contains 18 residues. From germline, CDR1 is KGHSH and CDR2 LQKENI. V lost 0 bases and J lost 0, with 15 bases in between.